This T cell receptor (beta chain) was identified during a study of T cell responses to AZD1222 COVID-19 vaccine. Whole-study results and caveats: Following two doses of AZD1222, Spike-specific TCR breadth and depth rose. Most donors were white British and more were female, and clonal diversity was possibly underestimated. Mapped onto spike, vaccine-associated CD4 TCRs spanned it and were dominant at 160-218 and 743-854.

TCRdb's table, derived via immunoSEQ multiplex PCR, lists solely in-frame clones and lacks some. This table has more than 100,000 clones, around 90% appearing once. A word on this clone: Antigen specificity is unknown.

Trimming pared 7 bases from V and 2 bases from J, leaving 15 bases between. Germline values: CDR1 MNHEY, CDR2 SMNVEV (reference sequence). The CDR3 runs 14 residues. The sample was peripheral blood, taken on day 0 of AZD1222 vaccination. The gene calls are TRBV27 and TRBJ2-7, with a possible D match to TRBD2 (5 bases). This TCR derives from an adult in good health. The CDR3 region is CASMIRTGTYEQYF. CDR3 sequence (DNA): TGTGCCAGCATGATAAGGACTGGGACCTACGAGCAGTACTTC.